The entry below describes one T cell receptor beta chain. What it binds is unknown. The sample originates from a study of T cell responses to AZD1222 COVID-19 vaccine. On the study more broadly: Researchers grouped second doses given at about 4 or about 12 weeks into one pool. Study-level findings and limits: The donor group comprised mostly white British people and more females; the analysis possibly underestimated clonal diversity. Spike-spanning, vaccine-associated CD4 TCRs were dominant at 160-218 and 743-854. It was only a handful of AZD1222 recipients who were seropositive at baseline.

Method: immunoSEQ multiplex PCR; TCRdb's copy keeps in-frame clones and lacks some. In the table there are more than 95,000 clones, about 91% of which are singletons. CDR1 is LNHDA and CDR2 is SQIVND in the germline V gene (reference sequence). With 6 bases clipped from V and 0 bases from J, the junction kept 16 bases outside the gene matches. This CDR3 has 18 amino acids. V gene TRBV19 combines with J gene TRBJ1-2; 7 bases agree with TRBD1. The sequence derives from an adult in good health. This specimen was peripheral blood, taken on day 0 of AZD1222 vaccination. In nucleotides, the CDR3 is TGTGCCAGTAGCACATTGGGCACAGGGGTGCCAGCTAACTATGGCTACACCTTC. Translated: CASSTLGTGVPANYGYTF.